This entry lists 25 T cell receptor beta chains sequenced from one sample in a study of molecular identifiers for immune sequencing clone quantification. TCRdb passed the PCR reads through MiXCR, listing each CDR3 protein once. The sample carries about 640,000 distinct CDR3 sequences, 20% recorded once. Specimen: naive CD8+ T cells from blood, with Jurkat cell RNA spiked in. Subset noted: FACS-sorted CD8+CD4-CCR7+CD45RA+ naive T cells. The receptors originated from a human donor in good health. Some libraries in this study had Jurkat cell RNA spiked in.

This clonotype appeared a few times. V and J are TRBV4-3 and TRBJ1-5; D gene unclear. This CDR3 region has 15 residues. Trimming removed 3 bases at V and 0 bases at J, with 9 bases between. CDR1 and CDR2 from the germline V gene are LGHNA and YSLEER. The CDR3 sequence is CASSQGFTSNQPQHF. The CDR3 coding sequence is TGCGCCAGCAGCCAGGGATTCACTAGCAATCAGCCCCAGCATTTT.

This chain joins TRBV27 and TRBJ2-1; 7 bases agree with TRBD2. Trimming at V came to 0 bases and at J to 0 bases, leaving 2 bases not matched to a gene. Germline CDR1 reads MNHEY; CDR2 reads SMNVEV (reference sequence). The CDR3 is made up of 16 amino acids. This chain's CDR3 is CASSLSGGSSYNEQFF. The CDR3 region has the DNA TGTGCCAGCAGTTTATCAGGCGGGAGCTCCTACAATGAGCAGTTCTTC.

The sample holds many counts of this clonotype. The chain links TRBV6-5 to TRBJ2-3; weak D call: TRBD2 (6 bases). CDR3 length: 13 residues. Trimming cost V 2 bases and J 5 bases, with 8 bases left between them. Germline loops: CDR1 MNHEY, CDR2 SVGAGI. CDR3 sequence reads: CASSYTGVDTQYF. DNA for the CDR3: TGTGCCAGCAGTTACACGGGGGTAGATACGCAGTATTTT.

This clonotype was detected ten times or more. The J gene is TRBJ2-7, the V gene TRBV6-5; 9 positions agree with TRBD2. Germline CDR1 is MNHEY and CDR2 is SVGAGI. Trimming took 5 bases from V and 2 from J; bases not matched to a gene: 13. The CDR3 consists of 17 residues. CDR3 DNA sequence: TGTGCCAGCAGTCCGACGACACCGGGACTAGCAGCCTACGAGCAGTACTTC. Translated, it gives CASSPTTPGLAAYEQYF.

CDR3 DNA: TGCGCCAGCAGCCACCAATGGACAGTACAAGAGACCCAGTACTTC. Its protein is CASSHQWTVQETQYF. This chain connects TRBV4-1 to TRBJ2-5; possible D gene TRBD1, 6 bases. The CDR3 is 15 residues long. Trimming took 3 bases from V and 2 from J, leaving 13 bases between them. Germline lookup yields CDR1 MGHRA and CDR2 YSYEKL.

This clonotype was seen at least ten times. The V call is TRBV25-1, the J call TRBJ2-1, with TRBD2 matching over 7 bases. The CDR3 has 17 residues. With V trimmed by 5 bases and J by 0 bases, 10 bases remained unmatched. The germline gives CDR1 MGHDK, CDR2 SYGVNS. CDR3 loop: CASSPQAASGSYNEQFF. The CDR3 DNA is TGTGCCAGCAGTCCTCAGGCCGCTAGCGGCTCCTACAATGAGCAGTTCTTC. Using reference TRBV25-1 and TRBJ2-1 for the parts outside the CDR3, the full variable domain is EADIYQTPRYLVIGTGKKITLECSQTMGHDKMYWYQQDPGMELHLIHYSYGVNSTEKGDLSSESTVSRIRTEHFPLTLESARPSHTSQYLCASSPQAASGSYNEQFFGPGTRLTVL.

J is TRBJ1-1 and V is TRBV4-1; no clear D. Per germline, CDR1 MGHRA and CDR2 YSYEKL. The V end was cut by 3 bases, the J end by 7 bases, with 9 bases between. This CDR3 has 12 amino acids. CDR3 loop: CASSHTAREAFF. The CDR3 DNA reads as TGCGCCAGCAGCCACACAGCCCGTGAAGCTTTCTTT.

This clonotype was counted many times. The chain combines TRBV5-6 with TRBJ1-1, with 11 bases fitting TRBD1. CDR3 size: 15 residues. The ends lost 3 bases at V and 5 bases at J; junction bases unmatched: 6. Germline assignment: CDR1 SGHDT and CDR2 YYEEEE. The CDR3 nucleotides read TGTGCCAGCAGCTACGGACAGGGGGCCTTTACTGAAGCTTTCTTT. This encodes CASSYGQGAFTEAFF.

On this clonotype itself: Possible read error: a much larger clone is one base away. The J gene is TRBJ2-3, the V gene TRBV4-1; D gene uncertain. Germline CDR1 and CDR2: MGHRA and YSYEKL. V was shortened by 4 bases and J by 7 bases, with 18 bases between the two germline ends. There are 15 residues in the CDR3. In DNA form, the CDR3 reads TGCGCCAGCAGCCCCGGTGGGGTAGTGTCGCATACGCAGTATTTT. Amino acids: CASSPGGVVSHTQYF.

V usage is TRBV11-3 and J usage is TRBJ2-3; D assignment may be TRBD1 or TRBD2 (5 bases each). Looked up from germline, CDR1 is SGHNT and CDR2 is YENEEA. The CDR3 length is 15 residues. Trimming took 2 bases from V and 2 from J, leaving 11 bases between them. CDR3 residues: CASSLRDRDTDTQYF. In DNA form, the CDR3 reads TGTGCCAGCAGCTTACGGGACCGTGACACAGATACGCAGTATTTT.

V is TRBV3-1 and J is TRBJ2-2; 8 bases fit TRBD2. CDR1 and CDR2 from the germline V gene are LGHDT and YNNKEL (reference sequence). This CDR3 is 15 amino acids long. V gave up 5 bases and J gave up 7 bases; unmatched junction bases: 9. The CDR3 reads CASSFPGGRIGELFF. CDR3 DNA: TGTGCCAGCAGCTTCCCCGGCGGGAGGATCGGGGAGCTGTTTTTT.

This clonotype showed up just a few times. This chain's CDR3 is CASSLARDSNTGELFF. The DNA for the CDR3 is TGTGCCAGCAGCTTAGCCCGGGACAGTAACACCGGGGAGCTGTTTTTT. V and J are TRBV7-9 and TRBJ2-2; 7 bases fit TRBD1. Germline CDR1 reads SEHNR; CDR2 reads FQNEAQ (reference sequence). This CDR3 is built from 16 residues. Trimming removed 0 bases from V and 2 bases from J; junction bases left unmatched: 3.

This clonotype was counted many times. The J gene is TRBJ2-7, the V gene TRBV7-9, with D perhaps matching TRBD2 (6 bases). Per the germline V gene, CDR1 is SEHNR and CDR2 is FQNEAQ (reference sequence). This CDR3 spans 13 amino acids. Trimming removed 5 bases at V and 6 bases at J, with 14 bases between. This chain's CDR3 is CASSTLPGVEQYF. The DNA of the CDR3 is TGTGCCAGCAGCACCCTTCCGGGGGTCGAGCAGTACTTC.

Notes on this clonotype: Just one base apart from a much larger clone, this may be a read error. V gene TRBV28 combines with J gene TRBJ2-5; 7 bases fit TRBD1. The CDR3 loop spans 15 amino acids. Germline CDR1 and CDR2: MDHEN and SYDVKM. The V gene end was trimmed by 10 bases and the J gene end by 7 bases; junction bases not matched to a gene: 18. The CDR3 nucleotides are TGTGCCACCTATCCCGGGACAGTGGGGAGTGGGACCCAGTACTTC. Translation gives CATYPGTVGSGTQYF.

This clonotype was picked up a small number of times. J is TRBJ2-4 and V is TRBV28; D not resolved. The CDR3 loop spans 13 amino acids. CDR1 and CDR2 from the germline V gene are MDHEN and SYDVKM. The germline V and J ends were trimmed by 10 bases and 1 base, with 11 bases remaining between them. This CDR3 is CATLYRAKNIQYF. DNA for the CDR3: TGTGCCACTCTCTACCGGGCCAAAAACATTCAGTACTTC.

This clonotype occurred many times. This chain uses TRBV27 with TRBJ2-7; D is possibly TRBD1 or TRBD2 (5 bases each). This CDR3 comprises 17 residues. Germline CDR1 and CDR2: MNHEY and SMNVEV (reference sequence). V was cut by 5 bases and J by 4 bases, with 24 bases left in between. For the CDR3, the DNA is TGTGCCAGCAGTCCAATTCCCGGGACGGAGCCGTCTTACGAGCAGTACTTC. It specifies CASSPIPGTEPSYEQYF.

This chain connects TRBV12-3 or TRBV12-4 to TRBJ2-7; no clear D gene. The V and J ends lost 5 bases and 2 bases respectively, with 10 bases between them. CDR3 length: 13 amino acids. The DNA for the CDR3 is TGTGCCAGCAGTCCCTTGAGGACCTACGAGCAGTACTTC. The encoded protein is CASSPLRTYEQYF.

This clonotype turned up a few times. One junction end does not reproduce the germline sequence, and a read error may be involved. The V gene is TRBV14, the J gene TRBJ1-3; D gene uncertain. The CDR3 spans 17 residues. The germline CDR1 and CDR2 sequences are SGHDN and FVKESK. CDR3 coding DNA: TGTGCCAGCAGGGATGGACCAGGTCGGAGCTCTGGAAACACCATATGTTTT. Encoded protein: CASRDGPGRSSGNTICF.

With regard to this clonotype: This may stem from a read error, because a much larger clone lies one nucleotide away. The chain joins TRBV6-2 or TRBV6-3 to TRBJ2-1; either TRBD1 or TRBD2 may fit D (6 bases each). The CDR3 contains 12 residues. Germline CDR1 and CDR2: MNHEY and SVGEGT. CDR3 sequence: CASSILRGERFF. The DNA for the CDR3 is TGTGCCAGCAGTATCTTAAGGGGGGAGCGGTTCTTC.

This clonotype occurred many times. The chain uses TRBV4-1 and TRBJ1-2; D unclear. This CDR3 spans 16 amino acids. Germline CDR1 reads MGHRA; CDR2 reads YSYEKL. Trimming removed 1 base at V and 0 bases at J, with 12 bases between. The CDR3 spells CASSQGPLSPNYGYTF. Here the CDR3 DNA reads TGCGCCAGCAGCCAAGGCCCCCTATCGCCTAACTATGGCTACACCTTC.

This clonotype was seen at least ten times. The chain couples TRBV12-3 or TRBV12-4 to TRBJ2-6, with 7 bases that match TRBD1. The V and J ends lost 7 bases and 0 bases, in that order; junction bases with no gene match: 12. The CDR3 loop spans 18 amino acids. Here the CDR3 reads CASTEGGRPTSGANVLTF. In DNA, the CDR3 is TGTGCCAGCACCGAAGGGGGCAGACCGACCTCTGGGGCCAACGTCCTGACTTTC.

CDR3 in amino acids: CSARSRGRTEAFF. The DNA of the CDR3 is TGCAGTGCTAGGAGCAGGGGGCGGACTGAAGCTTTCTTT. The V and J genes are TRBV20-1 and TRBJ1-1; 8 bases line up with TRBD1. After removal of 3 bases from V and 5 bases from J, the junction contained 5 bases not matched to a gene. There are 13 residues in the CDR3. The germline V gene encodes CDR1 DFQATT and CDR2 SNEGSKA (reference sequence).

Comment on this clonotype: One end of the junction does not line up with germline, which may come from a read error. The V gene is TRBV27, the J gene TRBJ2-1; the D call may be TRBD1 or TRBD2 (5 bases each). This CDR3 comprises 15 residues. CDR1 is MNHEY and CDR2 is SMNVEV in the germline V gene (reference sequence). Here the CDR3 reads CASSLSTGTYDEQFF. The CDR3 DNA follows: TGTGCCAGCAGTTTATCAACTGGGACCTACGATGAGCAGTTCTTC.

With respect to this clonotype: A much bigger clone sits one base away, suggesting this may be a read error. The rearrangement links TRBV4-3 to TRBJ2-7; 10 bases match TRBD1. The length of the CDR3 is 16 residues. V lost 1 base and J lost 9; bases outside the gene matches: 12. Germline CDR1 LGHNA, CDR2 YSLEER. CDR3 amino acids: CASSQVGGQGRRGQYF. In nucleotides, the CDR3 is TGCGCCAGCAGCCAAGTAGGGGGACAGGGGCGAAGGGGGCAGTACTTC.

This clonotype showed up many times. The rearrangement joins TRBV6-2 or TRBV6-3 to TRBJ1-1, with D perhaps matching TRBD1 (6 bases). The CDR3 contains 14 residues. Germline CDR1 MNHEY, CDR2 SVGEGT. V dropped 3 bases and J dropped 2 bases, with 10 bases sitting between them. The CDR3 DNA follows: TGTGCCAGCAGTTATTCAGGGGCAAACACTGAAGCTTTCTTT. Encoded protein: CASSYSGANTEAFF.